This T cell receptor (beta chain) is drawn from a study of CD8+ T cells in alopecia areata. Background on the study: A 6-month off-drug phase came after tofacitinib, which had lasted 6 to 18 months.

Noted treatment: oral pan-JAK inhibitor, 5-10 mg twice daily. Isolated RNA was reverse transcribed into cDNA used as the sequencing template. The assay was immunoSEQ multiplex PCR, and TCRdb's table has in-frame clones only and misses some. Of about 88,000 clones in the sample, around 40% were seen once. This CDR3 spans 12 amino acids. Trimming took off 2 bases at V and 8 bases at J, with 7 bases between the two ends. Germline-derived CDR1 and CDR2 are WSHSY and SAAADI. A word on this clone: Antigen: not known.

Study outcomes and limitations: Uncertainty remains about how baseline CD8+ expansion links to response, with one nonresponder. Amid tofacitinib therapy, many expanded lesional clones stayed present in scalp and blood. Clonality in the scalp and expanded CD8+ clones ranked among the top 100 were significantly decreased by tofacitinib.

This chain connects TRBV10-2 to TRBJ2-1; D gene ambiguous. Sequenced material: CD8+ T cells sorted from blood, taken at week 24, from a patient treated with tofacitinib. The source is a human donor with alopecia areata. This CDR3 reads CASSETGHEQFF. The CDR3 DNA sequence: TGCGCCAGCAGTGAGACCGGCCATGAGCAGTTCTTC.